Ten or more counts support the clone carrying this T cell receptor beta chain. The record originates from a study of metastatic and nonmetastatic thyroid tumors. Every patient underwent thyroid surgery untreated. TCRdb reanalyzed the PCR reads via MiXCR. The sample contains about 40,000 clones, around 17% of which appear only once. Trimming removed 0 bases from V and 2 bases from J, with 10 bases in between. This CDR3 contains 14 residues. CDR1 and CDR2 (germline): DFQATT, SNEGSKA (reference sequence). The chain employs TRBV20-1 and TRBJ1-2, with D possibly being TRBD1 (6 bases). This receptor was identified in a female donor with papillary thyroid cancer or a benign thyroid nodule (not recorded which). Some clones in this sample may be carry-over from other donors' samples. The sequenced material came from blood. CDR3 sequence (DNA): TGCAGTGCTAGAGATTGGGGGGGCAACTATGGCTACACCTTC. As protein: CSARDWGGNYGYTF.